This T cell receptor (beta chain) emerged from a study of Tregs in tolerant kidney transplant recipients. Overall study findings and caveats: Validation in larger populations is needed because few patients were studied.

The germline gives CDR1 SGHRS, CDR2 YFSETQ. Trimming pared 0 bases from V and 0 bases from J, leaving 10 bases between. The CDR3 is made up of 17 amino acids. Profiled with immunoSEQ multiplex PCR; TCRdb holds only in-frame clones, not every one. This sample has 200,000 to 300,000 clones, with 80% to 85% found just once. A word on this clone: Antigen specificity is unknown.

The receptor was isolated from a human donor in good health. The V gene is TRBV5-1, the J gene TRBJ1-6; D not certain. Material for sequencing was CD4+ T cells from blood. CDR3 region: CASSLDARSSYNSPLHF. Written as DNA, the CDR3 is TGCGCCAGCAGCTTGGACGCCCGATCCTCCTATAATTCACCCCTCCACTTT.